This TCR beta chain is from a study of blood T cell repertoires in COVID-19. Clones were read by immunoSEQ multiplex PCR, and TCRdb kept only the in-frame ones, dropping some. The sample includes 250,000 to 300,000 clones, just over 85% seen only once; the top ten take about 3%. From germline, CDR1 is LGHDT and CDR2 YNNKEL (reference sequence). This CDR3 contains 16 residues. V shed 3 bases and J shed 1 base, with 13 bases lying between them. The clonotype comes from a woman in her 30s with active or convalescent COVID-19. Sequencing was done on a sample of peripheral blood. J is TRBJ1-3 and V is TRBV3-1 (or the pseudogene TRBV3-2), with a possible D match to TRBD1 (6 bases). The CDR3 DNA is TGTGCCAGCAGCCACAGGGGTTATCGGTCTGGAAACACCATATATTTT. Protein product: CASSHRGYRSGNTIYF.